The clone carrying this T cell receptor beta chain is judged large. The antigen is not known. The QIAseq Immune Repertoire TCR panel built the libraries from roughly 16 ng of total RNA. TCRdb itself ran the reads through MiXCR, one entry per CDR3 protein. Here the sample spans 250 to 350 distinct CDR3 sequences, more than 7% being singletons. Trimming stripped 5 bases from V and 6 bases from J, with 20 bases between. Germline V gene data show CDR1 as DFQATT and CDR2 as SNEGSKA (reference sequence). This CDR3 region has 15 residues. Sorting of live CD3+CD8+TCRalphabeta+ cells by PD-1 and/or TIGIT gave four subsets. The sample comes from a study of circulating CD8 cells and anti-PD-1 response in melanoma. As for the study in general: Responders had complete or partial responses; non-responders had stable or progressive disease. Findings and limits, study-wide: Peptide assays on expanded sorted subsets replaced tumor-based reactivity testing.

The sample was CD8+ T cells from PBMCs, taken at baseline or after one month of anti-PD-1 therapy (not recorded which). The TCR sequence derives from a human donor with melanoma. The chain uses TRBV20-1 and TRBJ2-4; D gene uncertain. The CDR3, as DNA: TGCAGTGCTCCCTCCCTAAGGGAAATAGTAAACATTCAGTACTTC. Residues: CSAPSLREIVNIQYF.